The TCR beta chain described here comes from a study of tumor-infiltrating lymphocytes in primary liver carcinoma. Study-level findings and limits: Each sample was bulk and unsorted; consequently, CD4+ and CD8+ repertoires were not compared. The 250 largest clones made up significantly more of tumor than blood repertoires (p = 0.039). Tumor region pairs shared more overlap than did tumor-adjacent and tumor-blood pairs.

CDR1 MNHNS and CDR2 SASEGT come from the germline V gene. The CDR3 length is 13 residues. With 7 bases clipped from V and 3 bases from J, the junction kept 5 bases outside the gene matches. Total RNA amounting to around 530 ng was the source from which TCR beta cDNA was made with a constant-region primer. Libraries of TCR beta came from three nested multiplex PCR rounds with slightly modified ARM-PCR. Both of the initial two PCR rounds ran for about 11 cycles and employed TRBV1-TRBV30 forward primers alongside a C-beta reverse primer. MiXCR, applied by TCRdb to the multiplex PCR reads, yields one record per CDR3 protein. The table includes fewer than 350,000 distinct CDR3 sequences, about 60% detected once. Extraction also yielded germline DNA, while blood RNA was obtained from unsorted whole blood. About this clonotype itself: Its antigen is undetermined. Possible read error: a much larger clone is one base away.

What was sequenced was peripheral blood. V and J are TRBV6-1 and TRBJ1-2; TRBD1 matches at 7 bases. The sequence came from a man between 40 and 49 years old with primary liver carcinoma and hepatitis B virus infection. CDR3 region: CASIRQGDYGYTF. In DNA form, the CDR3 reads TGTGCCAGCATTAGACAGGGCGACTATGGCTACACCTTC.